The following is a TCR beta chain sequence with its context. The time point was: after trial treatment. Documented treatment: LDRT plus nivolumab, ipilimumab, low-dose cyclophosphamide and aspirin (RACIN trial). As their treatment, donors received nivolumab, ipilimumab, aspirin, low-dose cyclophosphamide and low-dose radiotherapy. The record originates from a study of low-dose radiotherapy and immunotherapy resistance in tumors. As for the study in general: The patients were given nivolumab 240 mg every two weeks and ipilimumab 1 mg/kg every six weeks, through an intravenous route. TRAV- and TRBV-specific primers, spanning alpha and beta chains, primed first-strand cDNA. The 200 mg/m2 dose of intravenous cyclophosphamide was given every two weeks, one day before radiation and immunotherapy.

With 0 bases removed from V and 2 bases from J, the gap between germline ends came to 7 bases. Germline V gene data show CDR1 as MNHEY and CDR2 as SVGEGT. The CDR3 totals 14 residues. The PCR that amplified TCRs ran for roughly 20 cycles, relying on a constant-region primer and a V-primer adapter. In TCRdb, the reads were re-called with MiXCR into one record per CDR3 protein. The data contain some 52,000 distinct CDR3 sequences, approximately 35% of them singletons. This rearrangement joins TRBV6-2 or TRBV6-3 to TRBJ1-1; D is undetermined. The input for sequencing was PBMCs, taken after low-dose radiotherapy plus immunotherapy. This sequence originates from a male donor with rectosigmoid adenocarcinoma. The CDR3 spells CASSYSRGNTEAFF. The CDR3 DNA is TGTGCCAGCAGTTACTCACGGGGAAACACTGAAGCTTTCTTT.